This entry lists 2 T cell receptor beta chains sequenced from one sample in a study of blood T cell repertoires in COVID-19. The assay was immunoSEQ multiplex PCR, and TCRdb's table has in-frame clones only and misses some. In the table there are some 250,000 clones, roughly 80% of which are singletons. Source material: peripheral blood. The origin of the receptors is a woman older than 75 with acute or convalescent COVID-19.

This clone was picked up a small number of times. This chain joins TRBV24-1 and TRBJ2-5; tentatively, D is TRBD2 (5 bases). Germline assignment: CDR1 KGHDR and CDR2 SFDVKD. V lost 2 bases and J lost 1, with 13 bases in between. This CDR3 is built from 16 residues. The CDR3 sequence: CATSDSQVRGQETQYF. In DNA form, the CDR3 reads TGTGCCACCAGTGATTCCCAGGTACGGGGCCAAGAGACCCAGTACTTC.

This sequence joins TRBV11-3 and TRBJ2-1; 15 bases match TRBD2. This CDR3 is built from 16 residues. From germline, CDR1 is SGHNT and CDR2 YENEEA. The J segment lost 8 bases and the V segment lost 6 bases, leaving 8 bases of the junction unmatched. CDR3 nucleotides: TGTGCCAGCAGTCCGGGACTAGCGGGGGGCTGGGATGAGCAGTTCTTC. This codes for CASSPGLAGGWDEQFF.